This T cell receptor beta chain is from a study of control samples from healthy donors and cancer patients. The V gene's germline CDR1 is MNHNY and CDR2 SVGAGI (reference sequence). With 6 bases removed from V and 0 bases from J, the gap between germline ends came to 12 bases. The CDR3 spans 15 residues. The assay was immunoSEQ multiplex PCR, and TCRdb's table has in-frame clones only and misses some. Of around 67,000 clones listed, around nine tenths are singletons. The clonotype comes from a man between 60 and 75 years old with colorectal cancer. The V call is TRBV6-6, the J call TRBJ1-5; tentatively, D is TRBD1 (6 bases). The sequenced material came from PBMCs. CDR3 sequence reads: CASSRRGDSNQPQHF. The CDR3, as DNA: TGTGCCAGCAGCCGTAGGGGGGATAGCAATCAGCCCCAGCATTTT.